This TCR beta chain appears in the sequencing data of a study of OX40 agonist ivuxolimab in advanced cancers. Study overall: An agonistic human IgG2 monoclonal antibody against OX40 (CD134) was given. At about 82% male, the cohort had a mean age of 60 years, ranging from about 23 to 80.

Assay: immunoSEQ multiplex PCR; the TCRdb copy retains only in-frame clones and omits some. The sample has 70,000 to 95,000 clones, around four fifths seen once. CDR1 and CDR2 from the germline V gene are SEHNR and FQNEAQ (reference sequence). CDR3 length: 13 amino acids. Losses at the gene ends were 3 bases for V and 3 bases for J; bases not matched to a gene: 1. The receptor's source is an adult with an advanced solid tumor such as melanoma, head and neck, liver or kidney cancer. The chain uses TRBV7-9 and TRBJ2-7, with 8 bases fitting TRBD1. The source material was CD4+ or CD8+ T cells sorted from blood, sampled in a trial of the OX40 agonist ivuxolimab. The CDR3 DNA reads TGTGCCAGCAGCTTCACAGGGGGCTACGAGCAGTACTTC. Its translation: CASSFTGGYEQYF. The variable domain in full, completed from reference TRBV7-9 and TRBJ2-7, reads DTGVSQNPRHKITKRGQNVTFRCDPISEHNRLYWYRQTLGQGPEFLTYFQNEAQLEKSRLLSDRFSAERPKGSFSTLEIQRTEQGDSAMYLCASSFTGGYEQYFGPGTRLTVT.